One and the same sample provided the 21 T cell receptor beta chains below, sequenced in a study of blood T cells in healthy people across ages (dated by TCRdb to the mid-2010s). The method was 5' RACE. The sequencer was an Illumina HiSeq 2500. The second PCR ran for roughly 7 to 12 cycles and used a J-beta primer mix along with a sample-barcoded 5' primer. In-frame beta chains were kept once TCRdb had trimmed the public reads at Q25 with fastp and called clones with MiXCR. For every CDR3 protein sequence, its rows merge into one entry that carries the most common genes and DNA. The sample profile shows 1.4 million or so distinct CDR3 sequences; roughly 43% of them were found once. The ten top clones hold less than 5% of the sample. Source material: blood. These receptors were taken from a woman younger than 30 in good health.

The V gene is TRBV12-3 or TRBV12-4, the J gene TRBJ2-1; tentatively, D is TRBD2 (6 bases). V gave up 1 base and J gave up 3 bases, with 10 bases separating them. This CDR3 comprises 15 residues. CDR3 DNA: TGTGCCAGCAGTTTAGAGGGAGGAAACTACAATGAGCAGTTCTTC. Amino acids: CASSLEGGNYNEQFF.

This clonotype has at least ten counts. This chain uses TRBV3-1 with TRBJ2-7, with TRBD1 identical over 7 bases. Germline CDR1 and CDR2: LGHDT and YNNKEL (reference sequence). The V gene end was trimmed by 3 bases and the J gene end by 3 bases; junction bases not matched to a gene: 5. The CDR3 runs to 14 residues. CDR3 DNA: TGTGCCAGCAGCCAGGACAGGCGCTACTACGAGCAGTACTTC. It specifies CASSQDRRYYEQYF.

The gene calls are TRBV5-1 and TRBJ1-1; no clear D gene. Trimming removed 4 bases from V and 6 bases from J, with 13 bases in between. From germline, CDR1 is SGHRS and CDR2 YFSETQ. This CDR3 is 13 amino acids long. The CDR3 protein is CASSVRDMSEAFF. The CDR3 coding sequence is TGCGCCAGCAGCGTCCGCGACATGTCTGAAGCTTTCTTT.

There are a few counts of this clonotype. This chain connects TRBV4-3 to TRBJ2-4, with 7 bases matching TRBD2. With 0 bases clipped from V and 1 base from J, the junction kept 6 bases outside the gene matches. CDR1 and CDR2 from the germline V gene are LGHNA and YSLEER. This CDR3 comprises 17 residues. The CDR3, as DNA: TGCGCCAGCAGCCAAGATGGGAGGGTAGGGGCCAAAAACATTCAGTACTTC. This sequence encodes CASSQDGRVGAKNIQYF.

The J gene is TRBJ1-6, the V gene TRBV5-6; a possible D gene is TRBD1 (5 bases). The CDR3 has 14 residues. Trimming removed 6 bases at V and 9 bases at J, with 16 bases between. CDR1 is SGHDT and CDR2 is YYEEEE in the germline V gene. This CDR3 reads CASTLGGNSSPLHF. Here the CDR3 DNA reads TGTGCCAGCACCCTTGGGGGGAATTCTTCACCCCTCCACTTT.

The rearrangement joins TRBV7-2 to TRBJ2-3; the match to TRBD2 covers 12 bases. The germline CDR1 and CDR2 sequences are SGHTA and FQGNSA. Trimming at V came to 6 bases and at J to 8 bases, leaving 9 bases not matched to a gene. The CDR3 is made up of 15 amino acids. In DNA, the CDR3 is TGTGCCAGCAGAAGGACTAGCGGGGTCCTAGGTACGCAGTATTTT. As protein: CASRRTSGVLGTQYF.

This clonotype has just a few counts. The CDR3 nucleotides are TGTGCCAGCAGCCCTTCTGGGCAGGGGCTCTCTGAAGCTTTCTTT. Protein product: CASSPSGQGLSEAFF. The chain carries TRBV16 and TRBJ1-1, with TRBD1 as a possible D gene (6 bases). Germline V gene sequence: CDR1 KGHSY, CDR2 FQNENV. Trimming shortened V by 4 bases and J by 6 bases, and 18 bases separated the two germline ends. The CDR3 spans 15 residues.

This clonotype was detected only a few times. J is TRBJ1-4 and V is TRBV11-2; tentative D call: TRBD1 (6 bases). Germline assignment: CDR1 SGHAT and CDR2 FQNNGV. V lost 5 bases and J lost 7, with 17 bases in between. The CDR3 runs 15 residues. CDR3 nucleotide sequence: TGTGCCAGCAGCGCCCGGGGGCCTACGGGTGAAAAACTGTTTTTT. The encoded protein is CASSARGPTGEKLFF. Supplemented by reference TRBV11-2 and TRBJ1-4, the full variable domain reads EAGVAQSPRYKIIEKRQSVAFWCNPISGHATLYWYQQILGQGPKLLIQFQNNGVVDDSQLPKDRFSAERLKGVDSTLKIQPAKLEDSAVYLCASSARGPTGEKLFFGSGTQLSVL.

The J gene is TRBJ2-1, the V gene TRBV4-1; no clear D. The CDR3 has 14 residues. V lost 2 bases to trimming and J lost 2 bases, with 7 bases between them. CDR1 is MGHRA and CDR2 is YSYEKL in the germline V gene. The CDR3 bases are TGCGCCAGCAGCCAACTGGGGACCTACAATGAGCAGTTCTTC. Translated: CASSQLGTYNEQFF.

This clonotype was detected a few times. V gene TRBV15 combines with J gene TRBJ2-5; D is perhaps TRBD1 or TRBD2 (6 bases each). V was trimmed by 0 bases and J by 1 base, leaving 12 bases between them. Looked up from germline, CDR1 is LNHNV and CDR2 is YYDKDF (reference sequence). This CDR3 spans 16 amino acids. CDR3 DNA: TGTGCCACCAGCAGAGAAAAACAGGGAGGCCAAGAGACCCAGTACTTC. Its protein product is CATSREKQGGQETQYF.

This rearrangement joins TRBV27 to TRBJ2-1; either TRBD1 or TRBD2 may fit D (5 bases each). The CDR3 has 17 residues. V gave up 1 base and J gave up 1 base, with 14 bases separating them. Germline V CDR1 and CDR2: MNHEY, SMNVEV (reference sequence). CDR3 loop: CASSLFIGDPSYNEQFF. CDR3 sequence (DNA): TGTGCCAGCAGTTTATTTATCGGGGACCCATCCTACAATGAGCAGTTCTTC.

This rearrangement joins TRBV28 to TRBJ1-5; D ambiguous. The CDR3 covers 12 residues. CDR1 and CDR2 from the germline V gene are MDHEN and SYDVKM. V gave up 8 bases and J gave up 5 bases, with 10 bases separating them. The CDR3 DNA follows: TGTGCCAGCGGCCTAAGGTATCAGCCCCAGCATTTT. Translation: CASGLRYQPQHF.

V and J are TRBV4-1 and TRBJ1-5, with 9 positions matching TRBD1. Germline loops: CDR1 MGHRA, CDR2 YSYEKL. The CDR3 loop spans 15 amino acids. The V gene end was trimmed by 2 bases and the J gene end by 5 bases; junction bases not matched to a gene: 4. CDR3 sequence (DNA): TGCGCCAGCAGCCAAAGGTGGACAGGGGATCAGCCCCAGCATTTT. It codes for CASSQRWTGDQPQHF.

V usage is TRBV7-3 and J usage is TRBJ2-1; D might be TRBD2 (6 bases). Germline V lookup: CDR1 SGHTA, CDR2 FQGTGA. CDR3 length: 16 amino acids. V was shortened by 2 bases and J by 3 bases, with 14 bases between the two germline ends. The CDR3 sequence is CASSLVAGLVYNEQFF. In nucleotides, the CDR3 is TGTGCCAGCAGCTTAGTCGCGGGACTGGTCTACAATGAGCAGTTCTTC. Looking up the rest from reference TRBV7-3 and TRBJ2-1 gives the full variable domain: GAGVSQTPSNKVTEKGKYVELRCDPISGHTALYWYRQSLGQGPEFLIYFQGTGAADDSGLPNDRFFAVRPEGSVSTLKIQRTERGDSAVYLCASSLVAGLVYNEQFFGPGTRLTVL.

This clonotype showed up just once. V is TRBV20-1 and J is TRBJ2-3, with TRBD2 matching 7 bases. The germline V gene has CDR1 DFQATT and CDR2 SNEGSKA (reference sequence). This CDR3 region has 15 residues. V trimming: 0 bases; J trimming: 7 bases; junction bases outside the gene matches: 10. The CDR3 loop reads CSAREGGVGLNTQYF. CDR3 bases: TGCAGTGCTAGAGAGGGGGGGGTCGGTTTGAATACGCAGTATTTT.

This clonotype occurred once. Here the CDR3 DNA reads TGTGCCAGCAGCCAAGGGTCTGGGGGAGGTGCATACGAGCAGTACTTC. This gives the protein CASSQGSGGGAYEQYF. The chain couples TRBV3-1 to TRBJ2-5, with a weak D call TRBD2 (6 bases). The J call may be wrong; the DNA end is better matched by TRBJ2-7. The CDR3 extends over 16 amino acids. The germline gives CDR1 LGHDT, CDR2 YNNKEL (reference sequence).

V and J are TRBV5-1 and TRBJ1-1, with a weak D call TRBD1 (6 bases). Trimming took off 1 base at V and 3 bases at J, with 13 bases between the two ends. The germline gives CDR1 SGHRS, CDR2 YFSETQ. The CDR3 has 15 residues. The CDR3 here is CASSLITGLDTEAFF. CDR3 sequence (DNA): TGCGCCAGCAGCTTGATTACAGGGTTGGACACTGAAGCTTTCTTT.

This clonotype occurred a few times. The chain is built from TRBV7-2 and TRBJ2-1; the match to TRBD2 covers 12 bases. TRBJ2-7 explains the end of the DNA better; the J call may be wrong. Per germline, CDR1 SGHTA and CDR2 FQGNSA. This CDR3 is 15 amino acids long. CDR3 DNA: TGTGCCAGCAGCTTACTAGCGGGGGGGCAAAATGAGCAGTACTTC. As protein: CASSLLAGGQNEQYF.

Only a few counts were recorded for this clonotype. The chain combines TRBV7-6 with TRBJ2-1; D remains unclear. With 5 bases removed from V and 8 bases from J, the gap between germline ends came to 16 bases. Germline V lookup: CDR1 SGHVS, CDR2 FNYEAQ. CDR3 length equals 14 residues. CDR3 loop: CASSPPLTRDEQFF. The CDR3 DNA follows: TGTGCCAGCAGCCCCCCGTTGACCCGCGATGAGCAGTTCTTC.

The chain combines TRBV29-1 with TRBJ2-7, with D perhaps matching TRBD2 (5 bases). CDR1 is SQVTM, CDR2 ANQGSEA, per germline. Trimming cost V 6 bases and J 7 bases, with 19 bases left between them. The CDR3 runs to 13 residues. The CDR3 loop reads CSVDFRSYNEQYF. DNA for the CDR3: TGCAGCGTGGACTTCCGTTCCTACAATGAGCAGTACTTC.

The CDR3 nucleotides are TGTGCCAGCAGCCCGAGGGTGGGCAAAAACATTCAGTACTTC. Its protein product is CASSPRVGKNIQYF. This chain uses TRBV6-5 with TRBJ2-4; possible D gene TRBD2, 5 bases. This CDR3 has 14 residues. Per the germline V gene, CDR1 is MNHEY and CDR2 is SVGAGI. With 6 bases removed from V and 3 bases from J, the gap between germline ends came to 12 bases.